This record looks at one T cell receptor beta chain sequence and its context. This specimen belongs to a study of blood T cell repertoires in COVID-19. Study details: Acute-phase and convalescent COVID-19 samples originated in the United States, Italy and Spain. Sources were T cells, B-cell-depleted T cells, or PBMCs; the material itself was cDNA or gDNA.

The CDR3 is 13 residues long. V lost 5 bases, J lost 7 bases, and 11 bases lay in between. Germline CDR1 MNHEY, CDR2 SVGAGI. Methods used by the authors: Amplification from reference gene primers served as the basis for estimated nucleated cell counts. Libraries were prepared by immunoSEQ multiplex PCR; TCRdb keeps only in-frame clonotypes and omits some of them. V and J calls and clone size follow that table, whereas D and trimming were derived from the DNA. Among approximately 120,000 clones listed, roughly 88% were seen once. This sequence was found in a woman older than 75 with active or convalescent COVID-19. The material sequenced was peripheral blood. V and J are TRBV6-5 and TRBJ2-2; TRBD1 is a possible D gene (5 bases). The CDR3 DNA reads as TGTGCCAGCAGTCTTACAGGACGCGGGGAGCTGTTTTTT. Translation: CASSLTGRGELFF.